Below are 16 T cell receptor beta chains sequenced from a single sample in a study of shared clonotypes between healthy human individuals. The assay was immunoSEQ multiplex PCR, and TCRdb's table has in-frame clones only and misses some. The table has 2 million to 2.5 million clones, 85% to 95% seen once; the top ten hold roughly 0.13%. Source material: naive CD4+ T cells sorted from blood. Subset: CD45RA+ positively selected. Receptors were obtained from a man younger than 35 in good health.

The chain links TRBV18 to TRBJ1-1, with 10 positions matching TRBD1. The CDR3 runs 17 residues. Unmatched junction bases numbered 9, after V lost 5 bases and J lost 0 bases. CDR1 is KGHSH, CDR2 LQKENI, per germline. Here the CDR3 DNA reads TGTGCCAGCTCATGGACGACAGGGGGCTATATGAACACTGAAGCTTTCTTT. Its translation is CASSWTTGGYMNTEAFF.

This chain uses TRBV9 with TRBJ2-2, with TRBD1 matching over 8 bases. The CDR3 sequence is 18 residues long. Trimming removed 2 bases from V and 4 bases from J; junction bases left unmatched: 13. Germline loops: CDR1 SGDLS, CDR2 YYNGEE. The CDR3 region has the DNA TGTGCCAGCAGCGTGGGTCCGACCGGGACAGGACCCACCGGGGAGCTGTTTTTT. It is translated as CASSVGPTGTGPTGELFF.

This chain joins TRBV4-1 and TRBJ1-5, with D maybe TRBD1 (6 bases). Looked up from germline, CDR1 is MGHRA and CDR2 is YSYEKL. Trimming pared 0 bases from V and 6 bases from J, leaving 9 bases between. This CDR3 comprises 14 residues. Written as DNA, the CDR3 is TGCGCCAGCAGCCAAGATCAGGGGACTCAGCCCCAGCATTTT. Translation gives CASSQDQGTQPQHF.

This clone was seen a single time. The chain joins TRBV11-2 to TRBJ1-5; the match to TRBD1 covers 9 bases. Germline-derived CDR1 and CDR2 are SGHAT and FQNNGV. V trimming: 5 bases; J trimming: 4 bases; junction bases outside the gene matches: 3. The CDR3 runs to 14 residues. Written as DNA, the CDR3 is TGTGCCAGCAGCCGGACAGGGGTAAATCAGCCCCAGCATTTT. Translating gives CASSRTGVNQPQHF.

The chain couples TRBV5-1 to TRBJ1-2; 9 bases align to TRBD1. V trimming: 1 base; J trimming: 3 bases; junction bases outside the gene matches: 7. Germline V gives CDR1 SGHRS, CDR2 YFSETQ. The CDR3 is 16 amino acids. CDR3 in amino acids: CASSLTGGNWDYGYTF. The CDR3 DNA reads as TGCGCCAGCAGCTTGACAGGGGGCAATTGGGACTATGGCTACACCTTC.

The CDR3 DNA sequence: TGTGCCAGCTCACCCTCACAACGGACTGAAGCTTTCTTT. Translated: CASSPSQRTEAFF. The chain couples TRBV18 to TRBJ1-1; D gene unclear. Deletions cut 3 bases from V and 5 bases from J, with 10 bases between. CDR3 size: 13 residues. The germline V gene encodes CDR1 KGHSH and CDR2 LQKENI.

The genes are TRBV7-2 and TRBJ1-4; TRBD1 is a possible D gene (5 bases). The CDR3 sequence is 12 residues long. Per the germline V gene, CDR1 is SGHTA and CDR2 is FQGNSA. The V and J ends lost 5 bases and 8 bases respectively, with 9 bases between them. The CDR3, as DNA: TGTGCCAGCAGCCGGGGCCGCGAAAAACTGTTTTTT. It codes for CASSRGREKLFF.

This clone was counted ten times or more. The chain carries TRBV18 and TRBJ1-2, with D uncertain. The CDR3 covers 16 residues. The V end lost 2 bases, the J end lost 2 bases, and 15 bases lay between the germline ends. The germline V gene has CDR1 KGHSH and CDR2 LQKENI. CDR3 bases: TGTGCCAGCTCACCAAACCAACCGTATCTAAACTATGGCTACACCTTC. Protein: CASSPNQPYLNYGYTF.

With respect to this clone: An end of the junction differs from the germline gene, which may be a read error. V and J are TRBV29-1 and TRBJ2-3; D not certain. CDR3 length: 13 residues. Germline lookup yields CDR1 SQVTM and CDR2 ANQGSEA. Here the CDR3 reads CSVERQSTDAQYF. The CDR3 bases are TGCAGCGTTGAAAGGCAGAGCACAGATGCGCAGTATTTT.

The CDR3 bases are TGTGCCAGCGGAGCCTGGGGCGCAGATACGCAGTATTTT. Translated, it gives CASGAWGADTQYF. The chain has TRBV5-8 and TRBJ2-3; a possible D gene is TRBD1 (5 bases). CDR3 size: 13 residues. CDR1 is SGHTS, CDR2 YDEGEE, per germline. With 7 bases removed from V and 4 bases from J, the gap between germline ends came to 13 bases.

The rearrangement uses TRBV7-2 and TRBJ1-2; D is ambiguous. From germline, CDR1 is SGHTA and CDR2 FQGNSA. The CDR3 covers 14 residues. V was cut by 6 bases and J by 5 bases, with 16 bases left in between. The CDR3 DNA sequence: TGTGCCAGCAGTTCCGACACGCCTGTTTATGGCTACACCTTC. Encoded protein: CASSSDTPVYGYTF.

Comment on this clone: The same CDR3 also results from other DNA sequences found in this sample. This chain joins TRBV9 and TRBJ1-6; no firm D call. The CDR3 consists of 14 residues. The germline V gene has CDR1 SGDLS and CDR2 YYNGEE. Trimming left V 0 bases short and J 6 bases short, with 7 bases between. The CDR3 DNA sequence: TGTGCCAGCAGCGTAGGTTCAGTTAATTCACCCCTCCACTTT. Residues: CASSVGSVNSPLHF.

The chain joins TRBV9 to TRBJ2-1; no reliable D call. Germline CDR1 and CDR2: SGDLS and YYNGEE. The V end was cut by 0 bases, the J end by 9 bases, with 10 bases between. The CDR3 covers 13 residues. CDR3 in DNA: TGTGCCAGCAGCGTAGCCCCGACCGGTGAGCAGTTCTTC. Its protein product is CASSVAPTGEQFF.

The chain is built from TRBV18 and TRBJ1-5; 8 bases are a match to TRBD1. The CDR3 totals 17 residues. V trimming: 1 base; J trimming: 1 base; junction bases outside the gene matches: 6. Germline lookup yields CDR1 KGHSH and CDR2 LQKENI. CDR3 DNA: TGTGCCAGCTCACCACTAGGACAGGGAAAGAGCAATCAGCCCCAGCATTTT. It is translated as CASSPLGQGKSNQPQHF.

To note about this clone: This specimen includes other DNA sequences encoding the same CDR3. This chain links TRBV5-4 with TRBJ1-1, with 7 bases matching TRBD1. The CDR3 contains 14 residues. J was trimmed by 1 base and V by 2 bases; bases with no gene match: 2. Germline loops: CDR1 SGHNT, CDR2 YYREEE (reference sequence). Here the CDR3 DNA reads TGTGCCAGCAGCTTAGCAGGGGGGAACACTGAAGCTTTCTTT. Translating gives CASSLAGGNTEAFF.

This rearrangement joins TRBV19 to TRBJ2-1; D possibly corresponds to TRBD1 (5 bases). CDR3 length equals 12 residues. Germline CDR1 reads LNHDA; CDR2 reads SQIVND (reference sequence). V dropped 3 bases and J dropped 10 bases, with 10 bases sitting between them. CDR3 bases: TGTGCCAGTAGTATGTTCCACAGGGAGCAGTTCTTC. This gives the protein CASSMFHREQFF.